What follows are 14 T cell receptor beta chains derived from one specimen sequenced in a study of metastatic and nonmetastatic thyroid tumors. All patients reached thyroid surgery having received no treatment beforehand. TCRdb recomputed clones from the PCR reads via MiXCR. The data show some 21,000 clones, about a fifth seen once. The sequencing sample was made of blood. All receptors derive from a female donor with papillary thyroid cancer or a benign thyroid nodule (not recorded which). Some clones in this sample may be carry-over from other donors' samples.

Concerning this clone itself: The missing conserved phenylalanine or tryptophan at the end of this CDR3 makes a read error likely. The chain's CDR3 is CASSETSTGELFL. DNA for the CDR3: TGCGCCAGCAGTGAAACTAGCACCGGGGAGCTGTTTCTT. The genes are TRBV6-1 and TRBJ2-2; a weak D match, TRBD2 (5 bases). Germline V gene sequence: CDR1 MNHNS, CDR2 SASEGT. The CDR3 totals 13 residues.

As to this clone: A much larger clone differs by one base, so this may be a read error. J is TRBJ1-1 and V is TRBV29-1, with 11 bases lining up with TRBD1. Germline assignment: CDR1 SQVTM and CDR2 ANQGSEA. The CDR3 runs 15 residues. The ends lost 7 bases at V and 5 bases at J; junction bases unmatched: 12. The CDR3 loop is CSAASGTGGRTEAFF. CDR3 nucleotides: TGCAGCGCGGCTTCCGGGACAGGGGGGAGAACTGAAGCTTTCTTT.

This clone was seen ten or more times. The rearrangement uses TRBV6-4 and TRBJ2-2, with D perhaps given as TRBD1 or TRBD2 (6 bases each). V was pared by 6 bases and J by 1 base, with 21 bases between. CDR3 length: 18 residues. Germline V gene data show CDR1 as MRHNA and CDR2 as SNTAGT. DNA of the CDR3: TGTGCCAGCAGCCGGGACATATCCCTCGGGGGGAACACCGGGGAGCTGTTTTTT. Protein product: CASSRDISLGGNTGELFF.

In this sample, this clone is medium-sized. The chain joins TRBV10-2 to TRBJ2-7, with 8 bases identical to TRBD2. With 6 bases clipped from V and 2 bases from J, the junction kept 6 bases outside the gene matches. The CDR3 has 14 amino acids. Germline assignment: CDR1 WSHSY and CDR2 SAAADI. The CDR3 sequence: CASRPGLVTYEQYF. The CDR3 DNA reads TGCGCCAGCAGACCGGGACTAGTAACCTACGAGCAGTACTTC.

This clone was seen ten or more times. The chain is built from TRBV12-3 or TRBV12-4 and TRBJ2-3; 7 bases align to TRBD2. The CDR3 loop spans 21 amino acids. V was pared by 2 bases and J by 3 bases, with 23 bases of the junction left unmatched. The CDR3 region has the DNA TGTGCCAGCAGTTTACCCCTCCTCCTAGCGGTTCCGATTTTGGGGACAGATACGCAGTATTTT. Encoded protein: CASSLPLLLAVPILGTDTQYF.

This clone was counted at least ten times. The rearrangement joins TRBV10-2 to TRBJ2-7, with 7 bases aligning to TRBD2. The CDR3 totals 15 residues. Per germline, CDR1 WSHSY and CDR2 SAAADI. Unmatched junction bases numbered 11, after V lost 5 bases and J lost 4 bases. This CDR3 reads CASSLIETSSYEQYF. In DNA form, the CDR3 reads TGCGCCAGCAGTCTTATAGAGACTAGCTCATACGAGCAGTACTTC.

The CDR3 DNA follows: TGTGCCAGCAGCACCGGGACAGGTCCAATTTCCTACGAGCAGTACTTC. Protein: CASSTGTGPISYEQYF. The V and J genes are TRBV7-8 and TRBJ2-7; 8 bases match TRBD1. V lost 5 bases, J lost 1 base, and 10 bases stayed unmatched. CDR1 and CDR2 from the germline V gene are SGHVS and FQNEAQ. The CDR3 extends over 16 amino acids.

The chain recombines TRBV20-1 with TRBJ2-7; D perhaps matches TRBD1 (5 bases). The length of the CDR3 is 12 residues. V was trimmed by 5 bases and J by 4 bases, leaving 12 bases between them. The germline V gene has CDR1 DFQATT and CDR2 SNEGSKA (reference sequence). The CDR3 DNA follows: TGCAGTGCTCCCGACAGAGAGTACGAGCAGTACTTC. It codes for CSAPDREYEQYF.

The J gene is TRBJ1-5, the V gene TRBV20-1; D uncertain. The CDR3 consists of 16 residues. The V gene lost 3 bases and the J gene lost 1 base, with 16 bases spanning the gap. Germline lookup yields CDR1 DFQATT and CDR2 SNEGSKA (reference sequence). The CDR3 DNA follows: TGCAGTGCTAGTTGGGGTCTAGGTAACAGCAATCAGCCCCAGCATTTT. Translated: CSASWGLGNSNQPQHF.

This clone was observed many times. V usage is TRBV15 and J usage is TRBJ2-1; no firm D call. V shed 8 bases and J shed 8 bases, with 16 bases lying between them. Germline V lookup: CDR1 LNHNV, CDR2 YYDKDF (reference sequence). CDR3 length: 13 amino acids. The CDR3 spells CATGRVVGHEQFF. CDR3 bases: TGTGCCACCGGAAGGGTAGTAGGGCATGAGCAGTTCTTC. Complete variable domain (other parts from reference TRBV15 and TRBJ2-1): DAMVIQNPRYQVTQFGKPVTLSCSQTLNHNVMYWYQQKSSQAPKLLFHYYDKDFNNEADTPDNFQSRRPNTSFCFLDIRSPGLGDTAMYLCATGRVVGHEQFFGPGTRLTVL.

A word on this clone: The junction shows a germline mismatch at one end, possibly a read error. Other DNA sequences from this sample encode an identical CDR3 as well. The chain carries TRBV12-3 or TRBV12-4 and TRBJ1-4; TRBD1 might be the D (5 bases). The CDR3 spans 17 residues. In DNA, the CDR3 is TGTGCCAGCAGACCGGGGCTAGCGGAGGCAACTAATGAAAAGCTGTTTTTT. Translating it yields CASRPGLAEATNEKLFF.

Relative to its sample, this clone is medium-sized. The chain links TRBV6-5 to TRBJ1-1; maybe TRBD1 (5 bases). V was trimmed by 0 bases and J by 1 base, leaving 6 bases between them. This CDR3 is built from 14 residues. CDR1 is MNHEY and CDR2 is SVGAGI in the germline V gene. The CDR3 reads CASSYSGENTEAFF. The CDR3 DNA reads as TGTGCCAGCAGTTACTCGGGGGAGAACACTGAAGCTTTCTTT.

There are many counts of this clone. The gene calls are TRBV28 and TRBJ2-1; TRBD1 agrees at 9 bases. CDR3 size: 13 residues. Germline values: CDR1 MDHEN, CDR2 SYDVKM. Losses at the gene ends were 6 bases for V and 8 bases for J; bases not matched to a gene: 5. CDR3 protein: CASRRTGVYEQFF. The CDR3 DNA is TGTGCCAGCAGAAGGACAGGGGTGTATGAGCAGTTCTTC.

To note about this clone: One junction end disagrees with the germline gene, perhaps due to a read error. The CDR3 nucleotides are TGTGCCAGCAGTCACGGACAGGGCATGGAGGGCTACAACTTC. Its protein product is CASSHGQGMEGYNF. This chain uses TRBV28 with TRBJ1-2; TRBD1 agrees at 8 bases. This CDR3 contains 14 residues. In germline, CDR1 is MDHEN, CDR2 SYDVKM.